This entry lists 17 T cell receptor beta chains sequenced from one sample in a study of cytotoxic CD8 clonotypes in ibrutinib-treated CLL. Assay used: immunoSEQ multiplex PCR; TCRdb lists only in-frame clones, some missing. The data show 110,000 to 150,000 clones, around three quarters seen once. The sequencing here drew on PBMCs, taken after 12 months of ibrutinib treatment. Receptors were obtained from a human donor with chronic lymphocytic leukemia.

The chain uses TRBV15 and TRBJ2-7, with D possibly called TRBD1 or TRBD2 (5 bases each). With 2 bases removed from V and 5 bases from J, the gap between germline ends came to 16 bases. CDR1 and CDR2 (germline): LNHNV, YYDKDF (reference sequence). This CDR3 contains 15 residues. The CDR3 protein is CATSRQTGTGNEQYF. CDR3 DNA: TGTGCCACCAGCAGACAAACCGGGACCGGGAACGAGCAGTACTTC.

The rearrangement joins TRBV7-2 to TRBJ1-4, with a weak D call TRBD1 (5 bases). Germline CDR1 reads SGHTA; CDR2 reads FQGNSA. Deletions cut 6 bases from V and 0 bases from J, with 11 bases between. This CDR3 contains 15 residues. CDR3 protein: CASRLQVATNEKLFF. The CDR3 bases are TGTGCCAGCAGGTTACAGGTTGCAACTAATGAAAAACTGTTTTTT.

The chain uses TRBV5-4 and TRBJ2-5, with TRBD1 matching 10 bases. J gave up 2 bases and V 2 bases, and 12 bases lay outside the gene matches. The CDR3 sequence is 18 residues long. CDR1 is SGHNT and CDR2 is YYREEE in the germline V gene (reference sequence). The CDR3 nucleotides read TGTGCCAGCAGCTTACCCGGGACAGGGGTAGTGGGGCAAGAGACCCAGTACTTC. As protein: CASSLPGTGVVGQETQYF.

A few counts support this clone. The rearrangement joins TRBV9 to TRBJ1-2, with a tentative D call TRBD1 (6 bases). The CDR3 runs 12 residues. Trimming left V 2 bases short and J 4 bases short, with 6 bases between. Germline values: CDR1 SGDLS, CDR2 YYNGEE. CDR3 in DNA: TGTGCCAGCAGCGTGGACAGCTATGGCTACACCTTC. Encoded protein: CASSVDSYGYTF.

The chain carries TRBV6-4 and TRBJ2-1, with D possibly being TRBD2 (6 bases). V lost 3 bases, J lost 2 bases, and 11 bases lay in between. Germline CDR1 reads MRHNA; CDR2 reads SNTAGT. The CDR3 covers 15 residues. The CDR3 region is CASSEGLLAYNEQFF. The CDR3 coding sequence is TGTGCCAGCAGTGAGGGACTCTTGGCCTACAATGAGCAGTTCTTC.

The CDR3 nucleotides are TGTGCCTGGAGTCCCGGGACTAGCGTCGTATACAATGAGCAGTTCTTC. Protein sequence: CAWSPGTSVVYNEQFF. The chain uses TRBV30 and TRBJ2-1; 10 bases align to TRBD2. Germline lookup yields CDR1 GTSNPN and CDR2 SVGIG (reference sequence). V shed 2 bases and J 4 bases; nucleotides not matched to a gene: 8. This CDR3 has 16 amino acids.

CDR3 DNA sequence: TGCGCCAGCAGCCAATGGACAGGGGGCCAAGAGACCCAGTACTTC. Its protein is CASSQWTGGQETQYF. The V call is TRBV4-1, the J call TRBJ2-5; the match to TRBD1 covers 10 bases. The germline CDR1 and CDR2 sequences are MGHRA and YSYEKL. The CDR3 is made up of 15 amino acids. V lost 2 bases and J lost 1; bases outside the gene matches: 1.

CDR3 DNA: TGTGCCAGCTCACCCCTACAGGGAACGAACACTGAAGCTTTCTTT. It is translated as CASSPLQGTNTEAFF. The chain is built from TRBV18 and TRBJ1-1; possibly TRBD1 for D (6 bases). Trimming left V 3 bases short and J 1 base short, with 12 bases between. The CDR3 contains 15 residues. Germline CDR1 reads KGHSH; CDR2 reads LQKENI.

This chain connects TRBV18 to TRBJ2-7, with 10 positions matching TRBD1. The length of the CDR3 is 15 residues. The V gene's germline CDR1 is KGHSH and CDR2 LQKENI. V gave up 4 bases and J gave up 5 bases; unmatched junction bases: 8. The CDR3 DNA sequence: TGTGCCAGCTCACAGGCGACAGGGGGCATGAACGAGCAGTACTTC. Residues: CASSQATGGMNEQYF.

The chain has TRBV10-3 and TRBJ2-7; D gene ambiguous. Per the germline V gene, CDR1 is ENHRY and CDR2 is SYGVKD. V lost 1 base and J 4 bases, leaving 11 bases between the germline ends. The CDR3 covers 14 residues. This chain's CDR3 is CAISEYSTLYEQYF. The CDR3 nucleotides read TGTGCCATCAGTGAGTATTCCACTTTATACGAGCAGTACTTC.

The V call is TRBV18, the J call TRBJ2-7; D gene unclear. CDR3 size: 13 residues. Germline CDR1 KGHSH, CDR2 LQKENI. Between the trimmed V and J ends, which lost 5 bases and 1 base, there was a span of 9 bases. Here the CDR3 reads CASSSGLSYEQYF. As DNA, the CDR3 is TGTGCCAGCTCATCGGGCCTATCCTACGAGCAGTACTTC.

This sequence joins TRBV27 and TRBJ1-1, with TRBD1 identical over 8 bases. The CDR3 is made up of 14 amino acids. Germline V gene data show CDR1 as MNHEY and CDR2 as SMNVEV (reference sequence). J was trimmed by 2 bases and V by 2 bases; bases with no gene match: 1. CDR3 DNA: TGTGCCAGCAGTTTACAGGGGGCCAACACTGAAGCTTTCTTT. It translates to CASSLQGANTEAFF.

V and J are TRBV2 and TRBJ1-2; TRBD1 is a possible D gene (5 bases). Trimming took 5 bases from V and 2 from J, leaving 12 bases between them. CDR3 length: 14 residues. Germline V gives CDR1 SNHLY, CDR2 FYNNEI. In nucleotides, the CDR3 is TGTGCCAGCAGTATTAGAAGGGGAAACTATGGCTACACCTTC. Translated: CASSIRRGNYGYTF.

The CDR3 DNA follows: TGTGCCAGCAGCTCCCCCGGGCGGCGGCAAGAGACCCAGTACTTC. It codes for CASSSPGRRQETQYF. The V call is TRBV7-2, the J call TRBJ2-5; unclear D gene. Germline V gene sequence: CDR1 SGHTA, CDR2 FQGNSA. The CDR3 covers 15 residues. Trimming removed 4 bases from V and 2 bases from J, with 14 bases in between. Filled out from reference TRBV7-2 and TRBJ2-5, the complete variable domain reads GAGVSQSPSNKVTEKGKDVELRCDPISGHTALYWYRQSLGQGLEFLIYFQGNSAPDKSGLPSDRFSAERTGGSVSTLTIQRTQQEDSAVYLCASSSPGRRQETQYFGPGTRLLVL.

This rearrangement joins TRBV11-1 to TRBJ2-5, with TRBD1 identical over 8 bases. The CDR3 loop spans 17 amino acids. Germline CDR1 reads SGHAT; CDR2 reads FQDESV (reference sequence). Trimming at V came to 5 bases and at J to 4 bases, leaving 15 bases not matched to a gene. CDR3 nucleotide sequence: TGTGCCAGCAGCCTGGGGAAGGGCAGGGGGCAGGTAGAGACCCAGTACTTC. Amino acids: CASSLGKGRGQVETQYF. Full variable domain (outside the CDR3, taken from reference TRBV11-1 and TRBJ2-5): EAEVAQSPRYKITEKSQAVAFWCDPISGHATLYWYRQILGQGPELLVQFQDESVVDDSQLPKDRFSAERLKGVDSTLKIQPAELGDSAMYLCASSLGKGRGQVETQYFGPGTRLLVL.

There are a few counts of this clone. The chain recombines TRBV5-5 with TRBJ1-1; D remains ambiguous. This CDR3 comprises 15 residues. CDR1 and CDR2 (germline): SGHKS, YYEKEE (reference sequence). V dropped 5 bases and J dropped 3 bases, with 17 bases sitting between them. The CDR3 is CASSSQVGPYTEAFF. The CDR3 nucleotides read TGTGCCAGCAGTTCCCAAGTGGGTCCGTACACTGAAGCTTTCTTT.

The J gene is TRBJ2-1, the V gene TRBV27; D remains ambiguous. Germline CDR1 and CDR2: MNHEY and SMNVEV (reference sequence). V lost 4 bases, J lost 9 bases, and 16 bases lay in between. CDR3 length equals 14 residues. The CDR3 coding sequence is TGTGCCAGCAGTTCAACACTCACTTGGGCTGAGCAGTTCTTC. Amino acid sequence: CASSSTLTWAEQFF.